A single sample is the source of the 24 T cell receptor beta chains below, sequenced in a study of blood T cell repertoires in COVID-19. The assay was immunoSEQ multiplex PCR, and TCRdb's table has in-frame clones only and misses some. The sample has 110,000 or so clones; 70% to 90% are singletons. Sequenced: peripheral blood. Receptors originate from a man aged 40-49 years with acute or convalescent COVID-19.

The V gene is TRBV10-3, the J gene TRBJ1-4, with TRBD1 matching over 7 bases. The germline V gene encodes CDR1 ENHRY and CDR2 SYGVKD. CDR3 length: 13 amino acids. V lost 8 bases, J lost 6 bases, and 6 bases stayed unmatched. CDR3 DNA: TGTGCCATCGGGGGTCAGGGGGATGAAAAACTGTTTTTT. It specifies CAIGGQGDEKLFF.

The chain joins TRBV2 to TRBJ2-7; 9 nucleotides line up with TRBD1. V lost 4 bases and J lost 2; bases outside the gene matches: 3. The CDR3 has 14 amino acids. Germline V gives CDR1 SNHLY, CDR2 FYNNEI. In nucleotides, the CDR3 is TGTGCCAGCAGTGCCCGGGACAGGGCCTACGAGCAGTACTTC. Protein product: CASSARDRAYEQYF.

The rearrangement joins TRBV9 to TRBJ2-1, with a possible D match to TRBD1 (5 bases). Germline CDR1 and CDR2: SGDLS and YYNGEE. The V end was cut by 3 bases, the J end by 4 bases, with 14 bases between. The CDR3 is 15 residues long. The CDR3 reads CASSGPMGPYNEQFF. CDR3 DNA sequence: TGTGCCAGCAGCGGACCGATGGGGCCTTACAATGAGCAGTTCTTC.

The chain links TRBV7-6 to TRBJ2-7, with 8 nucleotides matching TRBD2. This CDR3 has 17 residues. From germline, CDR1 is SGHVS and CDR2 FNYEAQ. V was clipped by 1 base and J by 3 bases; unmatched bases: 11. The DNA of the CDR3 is TGTGCCAGCAGCTTAGATTCGGGGGGGGCATGGGACTACGAGCAGTACTTC. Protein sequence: CASSLDSGGAWDYEQYF. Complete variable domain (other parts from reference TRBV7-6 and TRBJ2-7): GAGVSQSPRYKVTKRGQDVALRCDPISGHVSLYWYRQALGQGPEFLTYFNYEAQQDKSGLPNDRFSAERPEGSISTLTIQRTEQRDSAMYRCASSLDSGGAWDYEQYFGPGTRLTVT.

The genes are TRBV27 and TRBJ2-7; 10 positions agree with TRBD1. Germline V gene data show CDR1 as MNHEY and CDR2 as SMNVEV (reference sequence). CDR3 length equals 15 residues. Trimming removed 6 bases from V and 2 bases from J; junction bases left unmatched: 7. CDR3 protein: CASRKDRGSPYEQYF. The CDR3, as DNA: TGTGCCAGCAGAAAGGACAGGGGGTCCCCCTACGAGCAGTACTTC.

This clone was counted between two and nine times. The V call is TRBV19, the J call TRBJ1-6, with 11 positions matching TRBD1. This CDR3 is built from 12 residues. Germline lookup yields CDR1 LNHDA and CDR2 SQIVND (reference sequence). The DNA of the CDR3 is TGTGGGACAGGGGGCTACAATTCACCCCTCCACTTT. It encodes CGTGGYNSPLHF.

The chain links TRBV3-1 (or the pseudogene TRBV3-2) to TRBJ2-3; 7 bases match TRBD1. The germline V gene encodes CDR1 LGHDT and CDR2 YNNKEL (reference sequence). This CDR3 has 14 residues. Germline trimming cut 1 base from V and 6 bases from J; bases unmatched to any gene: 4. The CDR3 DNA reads TGTGCCAGCAGCCAAGCAACAGGGGAGGATACGCAGTATTTT. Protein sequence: CASSQATGEDTQYF.

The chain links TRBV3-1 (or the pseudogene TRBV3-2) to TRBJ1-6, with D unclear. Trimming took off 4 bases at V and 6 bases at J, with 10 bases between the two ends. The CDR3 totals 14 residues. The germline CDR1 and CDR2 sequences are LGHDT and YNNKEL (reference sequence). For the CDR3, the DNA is TGTGCCAGCAGCCCGTGGGCCCTTAATTCACCCCTCCACTTT. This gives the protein CASSPWALNSPLHF.

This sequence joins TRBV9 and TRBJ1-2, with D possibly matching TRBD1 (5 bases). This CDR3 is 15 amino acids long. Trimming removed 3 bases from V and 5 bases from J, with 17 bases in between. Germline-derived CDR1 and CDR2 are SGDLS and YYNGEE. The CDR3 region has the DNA TGTGCCAGCAGCGCCTCCGGGGGAAGTTCTTATGGCTACACCTTC. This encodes CASSASGGSSYGYTF.

CDR3 in DNA: TGTGCCAGCAGCTCCACAGGAAATCGCGGGGAGCTGTTTTTT. It is translated as CASSSTGNRGELFF. This sequence joins TRBV2 and TRBJ2-2; D may be TRBD1 (5 bases). The CDR3 totals 14 residues. V shed 6 bases and J shed 7 bases, with 15 bases lying between them. Germline CDR1 reads SNHLY; CDR2 reads FYNNEI.

CDR3 region: CASSSSTGGIGLVLYEQYF. Written as DNA, the CDR3 is TGCGCCAGCAGCAGTTCGACAGGGGGGATCGGTCTAGTGCTCTACGAGCAGTACTTC. The rearrangement links TRBV5-1 to TRBJ2-7; 9 nucleotides match TRBD1. The V gene end was trimmed by 4 bases and the J gene end by 3 bases; junction bases not matched to a gene: 20. CDR1 is SGHRS, CDR2 YFSETQ, per germline. The CDR3 covers 19 residues.

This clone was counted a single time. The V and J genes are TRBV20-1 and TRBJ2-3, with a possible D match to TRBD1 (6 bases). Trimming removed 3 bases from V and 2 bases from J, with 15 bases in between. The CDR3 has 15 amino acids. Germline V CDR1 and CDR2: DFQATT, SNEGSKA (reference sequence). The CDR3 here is CSASQDRSSTDTQYF. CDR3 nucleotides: TGCAGTGCTAGTCAGGACAGATCTTCCACAGATACGCAGTATTTT.

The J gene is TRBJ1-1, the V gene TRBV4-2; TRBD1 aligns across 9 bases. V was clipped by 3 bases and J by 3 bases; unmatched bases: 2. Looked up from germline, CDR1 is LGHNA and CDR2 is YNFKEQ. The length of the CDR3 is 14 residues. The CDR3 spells CASSQGQGYTEAFF. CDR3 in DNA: TGTGCCAGCAGCCAGGGACAGGGCTACACTGAAGCTTTCTTT.

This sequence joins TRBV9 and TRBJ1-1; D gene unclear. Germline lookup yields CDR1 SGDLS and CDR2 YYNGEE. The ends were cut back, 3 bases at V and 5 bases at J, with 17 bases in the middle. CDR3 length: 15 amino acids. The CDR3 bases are TGTGCCAGCAGCGCCGCCAAAACAATTGGTACTGAAGCTTTCTTT. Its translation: CASSAAKTIGTEAFF.

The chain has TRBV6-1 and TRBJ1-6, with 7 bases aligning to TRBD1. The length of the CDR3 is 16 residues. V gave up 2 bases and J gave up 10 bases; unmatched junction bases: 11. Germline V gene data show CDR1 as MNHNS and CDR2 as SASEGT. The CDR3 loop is CASSERDSKVGSPLHF. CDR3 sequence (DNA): TGTGCCAGCAGTGAAAGGGACAGTAAGGTGGGCTCACCCCTCCACTTT.

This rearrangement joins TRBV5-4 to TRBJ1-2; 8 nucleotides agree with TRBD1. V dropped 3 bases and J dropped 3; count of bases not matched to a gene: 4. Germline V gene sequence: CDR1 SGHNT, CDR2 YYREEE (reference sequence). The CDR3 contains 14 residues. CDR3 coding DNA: TGTGCCAGCAGCTGGACAGGGCGGGACTATGGCTACACCTTC. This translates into CASSWTGRDYGYTF.

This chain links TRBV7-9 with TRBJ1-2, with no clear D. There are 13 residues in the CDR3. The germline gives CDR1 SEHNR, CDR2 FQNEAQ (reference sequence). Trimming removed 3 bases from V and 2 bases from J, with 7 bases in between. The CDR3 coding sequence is TGTGCCAGCAGCTTGGGAGTCAACTATGGCTACACCTTC. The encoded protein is CASSLGVNYGYTF.

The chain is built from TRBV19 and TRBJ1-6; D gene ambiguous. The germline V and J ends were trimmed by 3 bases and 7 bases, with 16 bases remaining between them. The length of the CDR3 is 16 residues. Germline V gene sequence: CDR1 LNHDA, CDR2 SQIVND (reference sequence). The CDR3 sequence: CASSIAIAGGNSPLHF. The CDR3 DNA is TGTGCCAGTAGTATTGCTATTGCGGGCGGAAATTCACCCCTCCACTTT.

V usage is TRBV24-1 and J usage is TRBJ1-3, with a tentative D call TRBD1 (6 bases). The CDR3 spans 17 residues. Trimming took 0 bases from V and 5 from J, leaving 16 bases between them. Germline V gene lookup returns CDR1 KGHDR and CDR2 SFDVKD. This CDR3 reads CATSDLPQTGERNTIYF. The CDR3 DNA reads TGTGCCACCAGTGATTTGCCCCAGACAGGAGAAAGAAACACCATATATTTT.

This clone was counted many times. The CDR3 nucleotides are TGTGCCAGCAGTGAATTCGGACAGGGGGATGGGCCCCAGCATTTT. It translates to CASSEFGQGDGPQHF. This chain uses TRBV2 with TRBJ1-5, with TRBD1 matching 10 bases. Trimming cost V 2 bases and J 9 bases; bases outside gene matches: 7. The CDR3 covers 15 residues. Germline loops: CDR1 SNHLY, CDR2 FYNNEI.

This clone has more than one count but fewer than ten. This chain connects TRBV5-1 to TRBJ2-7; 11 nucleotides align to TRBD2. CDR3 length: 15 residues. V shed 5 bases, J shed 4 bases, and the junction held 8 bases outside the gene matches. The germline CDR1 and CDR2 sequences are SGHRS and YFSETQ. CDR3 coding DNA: TGCGCCAGCAGGGGAACTAGCGGGGGTCTATACGAGCAGTACTTC. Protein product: CASRGTSGGLYEQYF.

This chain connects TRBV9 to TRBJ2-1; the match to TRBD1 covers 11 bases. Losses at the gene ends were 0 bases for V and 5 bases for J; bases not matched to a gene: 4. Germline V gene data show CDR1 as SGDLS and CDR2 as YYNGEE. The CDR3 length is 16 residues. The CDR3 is CASSVGGTGGHNEQFF. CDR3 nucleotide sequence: TGTGCCAGCAGCGTAGGTGGGACAGGGGGTCACAATGAGCAGTTCTTC. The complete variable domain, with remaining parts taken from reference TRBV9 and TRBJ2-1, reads DSGVTQTPKHLITATGQRVTLRCSPRSGDLSVYWYQQSLDQGLQFLIQYYNGEERAKGNILERFSAQQFPDLHSELNLSSLELGDSALYFCASSVGGTGGHNEQFFGPGTRLTVL.

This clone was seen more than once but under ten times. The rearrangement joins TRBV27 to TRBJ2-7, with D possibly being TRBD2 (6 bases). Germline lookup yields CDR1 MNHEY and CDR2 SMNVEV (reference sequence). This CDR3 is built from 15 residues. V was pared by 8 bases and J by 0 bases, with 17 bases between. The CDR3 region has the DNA TGTGCCAGCTCCATCCGGGACGGGAGCTCCTACGAGCAGTACTTC. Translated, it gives CASSIRDGSSYEQYF.

This CDR3 is CASSHHYPWDTQYF. CDR3 nucleotides: TGCGCCAGCAGTCACCACTACCCTTGGGATACGCAGTATTTT. The chain combines TRBV23-1 with TRBJ2-3; D is unclear. TRBV23-1 is marked as an open reading frame, function uncertain. V lost 3 bases, J lost 6 bases, and 13 bases lay in between. The CDR3 sequence is 14 residues long.